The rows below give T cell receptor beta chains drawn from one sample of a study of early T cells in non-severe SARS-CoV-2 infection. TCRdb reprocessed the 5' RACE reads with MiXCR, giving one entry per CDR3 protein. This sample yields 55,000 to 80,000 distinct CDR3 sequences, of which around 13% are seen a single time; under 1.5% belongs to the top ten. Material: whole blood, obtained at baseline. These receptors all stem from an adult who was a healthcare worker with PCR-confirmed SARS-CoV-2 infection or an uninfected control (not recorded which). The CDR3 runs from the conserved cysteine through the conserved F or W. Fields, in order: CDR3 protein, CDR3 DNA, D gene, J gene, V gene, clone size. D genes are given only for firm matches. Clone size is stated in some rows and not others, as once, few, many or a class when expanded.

cdr3_aa: CASSRQGDDQPQHF
cdr3_nt: TGTGCCAGCAGCCGACAGGGTGACGATCAGCCCCAGCATTTT
d_call: TRBD1
j_call: TRBJ1-5
v_call: TRBV7-9
clone_size: .

cdr3_aa: CASSVGPQAYEQYF
cdr3_nt: TGTGCCAGCAGCGTAGGCCCCCAGGCCTACGAGCAGTACTTC
d_call: .
j_call: TRBJ2-7
v_call: TRBV9
clone_size: .

cdr3_aa: CASSHRVDEQFF
cdr3_nt: TGCGCCAGCAGCCACAGGGTTGATGAGCAGTTCTTC
d_call: .
j_call: TRBJ2-1
v_call: TRBV5-1
clone_size: few

cdr3_aa: CASSLPTSGQETQYF
cdr3_nt: TGTGCCAGCAGTCTCCCGACTAGCGGTCAAGAGACCCAGTACTTC
d_call: TRBD2
j_call: TRBJ2-5
v_call: TRBV28
clone_size: many

cdr3_aa: CASSDAASGRDEQFF
cdr3_nt: TGCGCCAGCAGTGATGCGGCTAGCGGGAGGGACGAGCAGTTCTTC
d_call: TRBD2
j_call: TRBJ2-1
v_call: TRBV10-1
clone_size: .

cdr3_aa: CASRGLAGPDTQYF
cdr3_nt: TGTGCCAGCAGAGGACTAGCGGGCCCCGATACGCAGTATTTT
d_call: TRBD2
j_call: TRBJ2-3
v_call: TRBV6-2/TRBV6-3
clone_size: .

cdr3_aa: CSAGGQAAYGYTF
cdr3_nt: TGCAGTGCGGGGGGACAGGCGGCCTATGGCTACACCTTC
d_call: TRBD1
j_call: TRBJ1-2
v_call: TRBV20-1
clone_size: many

cdr3_aa: CASSATIYEQYF
cdr3_nt: TGTGCCAGCAGTGCGACAATTTACGAGCAGTACTTC
d_call: .
j_call: TRBJ2-7
v_call: TRBV6-1
clone_size: .

cdr3_aa: CASSLAWLGNEQFF
cdr3_nt: TGTGCCAGCAGCTTAGCATGGTTGGGAAATGAGCAGTTCTTC
d_call: .
j_call: TRBJ2-1
v_call: TRBV7-8
clone_size: .

cdr3_aa: CASRIRGGGNYGYTF
cdr3_nt: TGTGCCAGCAGAATAAGAGGAGGGGGCAACTATGGCTACACCTTC
d_call: TRBD1
j_call: TRBJ1-2
v_call: TRBV28
clone_size: many